These 10 T cell receptor beta chains originate from one sample sequenced in a study of CD8 T cells in ankylosing spondylitis. TCRdb re-derived calls from the 5' RACE reads in MiXCR, one entry per CDR3 protein. The sample consists of approximately 300,000 distinct CDR3 sequences, 15% to 20% of them appearing once. Sequenced: blood, either unsorted or a sorted T cell fraction (not recorded which). These receptor sequences come from a male donor with ankylosing spondylitis or in good health (not recorded which).

V usage is TRBV5-1 and J usage is TRBJ1-1, with a weak D call TRBD1 (6 bases). CDR1 is SGHRS and CDR2 is YFSETQ in the germline V gene. Trimming removed 1 base at V and 10 bases at J, with 17 bases between. This CDR3 spans 14 amino acids. DNA for the CDR3: TGCGCCAGCAGCTTGTCCACAGGGCTTTTGGGAGCTTTCTTT. Translating gives CASSLSTGLLGAFF.

This chain links TRBV7-8 with TRBJ2-5; either TRBD1 or TRBD2 may fit D (6 bases each). The CDR3 is made up of 15 amino acids. Germline lookup yields CDR1 SGHVS and CDR2 FQNEAQ. Between the trimmed V and J ends, which lost 3 bases and 4 bases, there was a span of 15 bases. This chain's CDR3 is CASSFGGDTRETQYF. The CDR3 region has the DNA TGTGCCAGCAGCTTCGGCGGGGACACCCGAGAGACCCAGTACTTC.

The chain combines TRBV29-1 with TRBJ2-2, with 7 bases lining up with TRBD2. The CDR3 is made up of 15 amino acids. V was clipped by 0 bases and J by 5 bases; unmatched bases: 6. CDR1 and CDR2 (germline): SQVTM, ANQGSEA. CDR3 nucleotides: TGCAGCGTTGAAGATCGGCGGGGAGGGACCGGGGAGCTGTTTTTT. The encoded protein is CSVEDRRGGTGELFF.

The J gene is TRBJ1-1, the V gene TRBV12-3 or TRBV12-4; 7 bases map to TRBD1. The J segment lost 1 base and the V segment lost 7 bases, leaving 3 bases of the junction unmatched. The length of the CDR3 is 13 residues. CDR3: CASKDRANTEAFF. For the CDR3, the DNA is TGTGCCAGCAAAGACAGGGCGAACACTGAAGCTTTCTTT.

In this sample, this clonotype turned up a few times. This chain connects TRBV12-3 or TRBV12-4 to TRBJ2-5; TRBD1 or TRBD2 may be the D gene (6 bases each). This CDR3 has 14 amino acids. Trimming stripped 6 bases from V and 5 bases from J, with 16 bases between. In nucleotides, the CDR3 is TGTGCCAGCAGCCCGCAGGGGAGGTGGGAGACCCAGTACTTC. It yields the protein CASSPQGRWETQYF.

The rearrangement joins TRBV4-1 to TRBJ2-3; 9 positions agree with TRBD2. V dropped 4 bases and J dropped 3; count of bases not matched to a gene: 5. The CDR3 is 15 amino acids. Germline V CDR1 and CDR2: MGHRA, YSYEKL. The CDR3 here is CASSPWTSETDTQYF. The CDR3 nucleotides read TGCGCCAGCAGCCCCTGGACTAGCGAAACAGATACGCAGTATTTT.

The rearrangement links TRBV25-1 to TRBJ2-5; 7 bases map to TRBD2. Germline lookup yields CDR1 MGHDK and CDR2 SYGVNS. The CDR3 sequence is 14 residues long. J was trimmed by 4 bases and V by 1 base; bases with no gene match: 3. The CDR3 region is CASSESGGIETQYF. CDR3 DNA sequence: TGTGCCAGCAGTGAATCCGGGGGGATAGAGACCCAGTACTTC.

This clonotype was seen only a few times. The chain has TRBV6-5 and TRBJ1-3, with D unresolved. The CDR3 runs to 16 residues. Deletions cut 0 bases from V and 0 bases from J, with 9 bases between. CDR1 MNHEY and CDR2 SVGAGI come from the germline V gene. CDR3 nucleotide sequence: TGTGCCAGCAGTTACTCAGGGCCTGGCTCTGGAAACACCATATATTTT. It yields the protein CASSYSGPGSGNTIYF.

CDR3 nucleotide sequence: TGTGCCAGCAGCTCGTACAGGGGGGGCTACGAGCAGTACGTC. Translation gives CASSSYRGGYEQYV. V and J are TRBV11-2 and TRBJ2-7; D possibly corresponds to TRBD1 (8 bases). The germline V gene has CDR1 SGHAT and CDR2 FQNNGV. The V gene lost 4 bases and the J gene lost 3 bases, with 13 bases spanning the gap. The CDR3 contains 14 residues.

This clonotype was found a few times. This chain links TRBV27 with TRBJ2-1, with 9 bases lining up with TRBD1. The CDR3 length is 14 residues. The V gene's germline CDR1 is MNHEY and CDR2 SMNVEV (reference sequence). J lost 2 bases, V lost 8 bases, and 4 bases had no gene match. In DNA form, the CDR3 reads TGTGCCAGCGGACAGGGGTCGACCTACAATGAGCAGTTCTTC. It is translated as CASGQGSTYNEQFF.